The 20 T cell receptor beta chains below all came from one sample that was sequenced in a study of blood T cell repertoires in COVID-19. The repertoire was sequenced with immunoSEQ multiplex PCR; TCRdb's copy has only in-frame clones and lacks some. Of about 300,000 clones listed, just over 85% were seen once; the top ten hold about 9.4%. Sequencing was carried out using PBMCs or T cells enriched from blood (not recorded which). These TCRs come from a woman between 18 and 30 years old who had recovered from COVID-19.

The J gene is TRBJ1-2, the V gene TRBV5-6; D ambiguous. From germline, CDR1 is SGHDT and CDR2 YYEEEE. This CDR3 spans 13 amino acids. V was clipped by 1 base and J by 6 bases, with 10 bases between them. CDR3: CASSLRGIHGYTF. DNA of the CDR3: TGTGCCAGCAGCTTGAGAGGCATCCATGGCTACACCTTC.

In this sample, this clone turned up once. V gene TRBV28 combines with J gene TRBJ1-6; 7 bases fit TRBD1. Germline V CDR1 and CDR2: MDHEN, SYDVKM. The CDR3 runs 14 residues. With V trimmed by 6 bases and J by 6 bases, 5 bases remained unmatched. The CDR3 bases are TGTGCCAGCAGGGAGACAGGGTTTAATTCACCCCTCCACTTT. The encoded protein is CASRETGFNSPLHF.

The V gene is TRBV3-1 (or the pseudogene TRBV3-2), the J gene TRBJ2-2; 12 bases are shared with TRBD2. Germline assignment: CDR1 LGHDT and CDR2 YNNKEL (reference sequence). J was trimmed by 4 bases and V by 2 bases; bases with no gene match: 5. There are 17 residues in the CDR3. DNA of the CDR3: TGTGCCAGCAGCCAACCGACTAGCGGGGGAAGCACCGGGGAGCTGTTTTTT. Protein sequence: CASSQPTSGGSTGELFF.

The rearrangement joins TRBV10-3 to TRBJ1-6; no clear D. There are 17 residues in the CDR3. V was shortened by 0 bases and J by 0 bases, with 9 bases between the two germline ends. Germline-derived CDR1 and CDR2 are ENHRY and SYGVKD. CDR3 sequence (DNA): TGTGCCATCAGTGAGTCGGTGGGGAGCTCCTATAATTCACCCCTCCACTTT. It translates to CAISESVGSSYNSPLHF.

Remarks on this clone: Other nucleotide sequences from this sample produce the same CDR3. This CDR3 reads CASSTGTGSYEQYF. The CDR3, as DNA: TGTGCCAGTAGTACCGGGACAGGTTCCTACGAGCAGTACTTC. The gene calls are TRBV19 and TRBJ2-7, with TRBD1 identical over 8 bases. V gave up 4 bases and J gave up 1 base; unmatched junction bases: 3. The germline CDR1 and CDR2 sequences are LNHDA and SQIVND (reference sequence). This CDR3 has 14 residues. The full variable domain, its missing parts supplied by reference TRBV19 and TRBJ2-7, is DGGITQSPKYLFRKEGQNVTLSCEQNLNHDAMYWYRQDPGQGLRLIYYSQIVNDFQKGDIAEGYSVSREKKESFPLTVTSAQKNPTAFYLCASSTGTGSYEQYFGPGTRLTVT.

Points on this clone: Different DNA sequences within this sample yield the same CDR3. The genes are TRBV12-3 or TRBV12-4 and TRBJ1-2; the D gene is possibly TRBD1 (5 bases). Between the trimmed V and J ends, which lost 6 bases and 4 bases, there was a span of 9 bases. The CDR3 has 12 amino acids. CDR3 coding DNA: TGTGCCAGCAGCTCGGGGGGCTATGGCTACACCTTC. This codes for CASSSGGYGYTF.

The gene calls are TRBV5-5 and TRBJ1-1, with 7 bases fitting TRBD1. Germline V gives CDR1 SGHKS, CDR2 YYEKEE (reference sequence). Unmatched junction bases numbered 11, after V lost 7 bases and J lost 2 bases. The CDR3 contains 15 residues. CDR3 in amino acids: CASSIEDRANTEAFF. CDR3 coding DNA: TGTGCCAGCTCTATCGAAGACAGGGCAAACACTGAAGCTTTCTTT.

The chain has TRBV6-5 and TRBJ1-2; no clear D gene. In germline, CDR1 is MNHEY, CDR2 SVGAGI. The CDR3 consists of 14 residues. Trimming pared 6 bases from V and 5 bases from J, leaving 16 bases between. This CDR3 is CASSRPRGAYGYTF. In DNA form, the CDR3 reads TGTGCCAGCAGCCGCCCCCGGGGAGCATATGGCTACACCTTC.

The chain is built from TRBV30 and TRBJ2-3, with a weak D call TRBD1 (6 bases). Trimming removed 0 bases from V and 2 bases from J, with 12 bases in between. CDR3 length equals 15 residues. The V gene's germline CDR1 is GTSNPN and CDR2 SVGIG (reference sequence). CDR3: CAWSVWTANTDTQYF. DNA for the CDR3: TGTGCCTGGAGTGTCTGGACAGCAAACACAGATACGCAGTATTTT.

V is TRBV10-2 and J is TRBJ1-1; TRBD1 is a possible D gene (5 bases). The CDR3 has 18 amino acids. Germline V gene lookup returns CDR1 WSHSY and CDR2 SAAADI. Trimming stripped 7 bases from V and 2 bases from J, with 26 bases between. The CDR3 is CASMGGRRDFTHNTEAFF. CDR3 nucleotide sequence: TGCGCCAGCATGGGGGGAAGACGGGACTTTACACACAACACTGAAGCTTTCTTT.

This clone was seen once. V usage is TRBV10-3 and J usage is TRBJ2-2, with 10 bases fitting TRBD1. The J segment lost 4 bases and the V segment lost 10 bases, leaving 9 bases of the junction unmatched. Germline V lookup: CDR1 ENHRY, CDR2 SYGVKD. The CDR3 has 15 residues. CDR3: CATSLGDRGTGELFF. CDR3 bases: TGTGCCACTTCCCTCGGGGACAGGGGCACCGGGGAGCTGTTTTTT.

The chain links TRBV30 to TRBJ1-2, with TRBD1 matching 10 bases. After removal of 0 bases from V and 13 bases from J, the junction contained 11 bases not matched to a gene. The CDR3 length is 14 residues. The germline gives CDR1 GTSNPN, CDR2 SVGIG (reference sequence). CDR3: CAWSVHGGQGGSTF. The CDR3 DNA reads TGTGCCTGGAGTGTACATGGAGGACAGGGGGGTTCCACCTTC. Variable domain in full (rest from reference TRBV30 and TRBJ1-2): SQTIHQWPATLVQPVGSPLSLECTVEGTSNPNLYWYRQAAGRGLQLLFYSVGIGQISSEVPQNLSASRPQDRQFILSSKKLLLSDSGFYLCAWSVHGGQGGSTFGSGTRLTVV.

This clone was recorded once. The chain uses TRBV7-3 and TRBJ1-1; a weak D match, TRBD1 (6 bases). Germline lookup yields CDR1 SGHTA and CDR2 FQGTGA. This CDR3 contains 18 residues. Trimming stripped 1 base from V and 1 base from J, with 19 bases between. Written as DNA, the CDR3 is TGTGCCAGCAGCTTAAATCCCCCACGGGGGGCCACGAACACTGAAGCTTTCTTT. Amino acids: CASSLNPPRGATNTEAFF. The full variable domain, rest sourced from reference TRBV7-3 and TRBJ1-1, is GAGVSQTPSNKVTEKGKYVELRCDPISGHTALYWYRQSLGQGPEFLIYFQGTGAADDSGLPNDRFFAVRPEGSVSTLKIQRTERGDSAVYLCASSLNPPRGATNTEAFFGQGTRLTVV.

V is TRBV29-1 and J is TRBJ1-2, with D perhaps TRBD1 (6 bases). Per germline, CDR1 SQVTM and CDR2 ANQGSEA. The V end was cut by 7 bases, the J end by 5 bases, with 8 bases between. The length of the CDR3 is 10 residues. Here the CDR3 reads CSAGQYGYTF. In DNA, the CDR3 is TGCAGCGCCGGACAGTATGGCTACACCTTC. Full variable domain (remainder filled in from reference TRBV29-1 and TRBJ1-2): SAVISQKPSRDICQRGTSLTIQCQVDSQVTMMFWYRQQPGQSLTLIATANQGSEATYESGFVIDKFPISRPNLTFSTLTVSNMSPEDSSIYLCSAGQYGYTFGSGTRLTVV.

The chain combines TRBV2 with TRBJ1-3, with 9 bases aligning to TRBD1. CDR1 and CDR2 (germline): SNHLY, FYNNEI. This CDR3 has 15 amino acids. V was clipped by 5 bases and J by 2 bases; unmatched bases: 4. This chain's CDR3 is CASSRDRVAGNTIYF. The CDR3 DNA follows: TGTGCCAGCAGTAGGGACAGGGTGGCTGGAAACACCATATATTTT.

The genes are TRBV19 and TRBJ2-1; 9 bases are a match to TRBD2. Germline CDR1 reads LNHDA; CDR2 reads SQIVND (reference sequence). Trimming at V came to 6 bases and at J to 0 bases, leaving 6 bases not matched to a gene. This CDR3 has 16 residues. CDR3 loop: CASSFSTSGSYNEQFF. The DNA for the CDR3 is TGTGCCAGTAGCTTTTCGACTAGCGGCTCCTACAATGAGCAGTTCTTC.

This chain links TRBV6-5 with TRBJ2-7, with D possibly TRBD1 on 5 matching bases. Germline V lookup: CDR1 MNHEY, CDR2 SVGAGI. The V and J ends lost 8 bases and 2 bases respectively, with 13 bases between them. This CDR3 is built from 13 residues. The CDR3 region has the DNA TGTGCCAGCGGTCAGGACATGACCTACGAGCAGTACTTC. This sequence encodes CASGQDMTYEQYF.

The chain is built from TRBV2 and TRBJ1-1, with TRBD1 matching over 7 bases. The CDR3 runs to 14 residues. CDR1 SNHLY and CDR2 FYNNEI come from the germline V gene. J gave up 6 bases and V 8 bases, and 12 bases lay outside the gene matches. The CDR3 reads CASFFSTGYPEAFF. DNA for the CDR3: TGTGCCAGCTTTTTCTCGACAGGGTACCCTGAAGCTTTCTTT.

This rearrangement joins TRBV9 to TRBJ1-1; 7 bases are a match to TRBD1. CDR1 and CDR2 from the germline V gene are SGDLS and YYNGEE. The CDR3 is 14 amino acids. J lost 1 base, V lost 4 bases, and 4 bases had no gene match. The CDR3: CASSFGTANTEAFF. CDR3 DNA sequence: TGTGCCAGCAGCTTCGGGACAGCGAACACTGAAGCTTTCTTT.

The chain recombines TRBV5-4 with TRBJ2-7, with a tentative D call TRBD1 (5 bases). Germline V gives CDR1 SGHNT, CDR2 YYREEE (reference sequence). The CDR3 extends over 13 amino acids. V was trimmed by 4 bases and J by 6 bases, leaving 14 bases between them. Here the CDR3 DNA reads TGTGCCAGCAGCCTTAGACAGACGGCCGAGCAGTACTTC. Protein product: CASSLRQTAEQYF.